The source of this T cell receptor beta chain is a study of control samples from healthy donors and cancer patients (dated by TCRdb to about 2020). As regards this clone: Its recognized antigen is unknown. Within one base of it there is no much larger clone, and no base qualities were kept.

Germline trimming amounts to 6 bases on V and 3 bases on J, with 9 as the count of junction bases outside the gene matches. CDR1 and CDR2 (LNHNV, YYDKDF) derive from the germline V gene (reference sequence). The CDR3 has 15 amino acids, counting the end cysteine and phenylalanine. Here the CDR3 DNA is all that survives: 45 bases in frame from base 1. Library preparation used the immunoSEQ multiplex PCR assay. Here the immuneACCESS table is served through TCRdb, limited to in-frame sequences with V and J called. Missing clones are a known gap in these copies; in checked studies unresolved V genes cover under half, and the rest lacks a known reason. In all, the sample holds about 120,000 clones, and approximately 92% of those were seen once. The ten top clones hold 1.1% of the sample.

This TCR was recovered from a woman aged 45-65 years with colorectal cancer. The receptor chain draws on TRBV15 and TRBJ1-1; the junction holds 8 bases that match TRBD1. Sequenced: PBMCs. CDR3 protein: CATRVSQTGDTEAFF. The nucleotide sequence is TGTGCCACCAGGGTAAGTCAGACAGGGGACACTGAAGCTTTCTTT.